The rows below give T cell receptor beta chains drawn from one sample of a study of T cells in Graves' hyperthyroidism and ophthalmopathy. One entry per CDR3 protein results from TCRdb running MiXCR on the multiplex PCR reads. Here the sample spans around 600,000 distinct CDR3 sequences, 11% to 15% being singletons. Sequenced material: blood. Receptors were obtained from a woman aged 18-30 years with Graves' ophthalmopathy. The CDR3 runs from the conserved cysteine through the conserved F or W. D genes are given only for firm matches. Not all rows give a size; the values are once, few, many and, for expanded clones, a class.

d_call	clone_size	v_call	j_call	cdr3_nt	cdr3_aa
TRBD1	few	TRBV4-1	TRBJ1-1	TGCGCCAGCAGCCAATTTACAGGGGGCGCCGGCACTGAAGCTTTCTTT	CASSQFTGGAGTEAFF
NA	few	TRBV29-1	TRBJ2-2	TGCAGCGTTGTGGGGCAGGCCCAGCTGTTTTTT	CSVVGQAQLFF
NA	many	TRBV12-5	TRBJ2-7	TGTGCTAGTGCCCCCGGTGGCTCCTACGAGCAGTACTTC	CASAPGGSYEQYF
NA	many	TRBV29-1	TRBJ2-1	TGCAGCGTTGACTGGGGGAACAATGAGCAGTTCTTC	CSVDWGNNEQFF
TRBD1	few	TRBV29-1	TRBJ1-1	TGCAGCGTTGAAGACACGACAGGGGTAAACACTGAAGCTTTCTTT	CSVEDTTGVNTEAFF
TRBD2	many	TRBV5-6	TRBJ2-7	TGTGCCAGCAGCCGTCTAGCGGGTGGGATCTACGAGCAGTACTTC	CASSRLAGGIYEQYF
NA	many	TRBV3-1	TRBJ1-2	TGTGCCAGCAGCCACTATGCCTACTATGGCTACACCTTC	CASSHYAYYGYTF
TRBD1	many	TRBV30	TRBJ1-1	TGTGCCTGGGGACAGGGGTTGAACACTGAAGCTTTCTTT	CAWGQGLNTEAFF
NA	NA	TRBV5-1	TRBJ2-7	TGCGCCAGCCGGACAGAGTACAATGAGCAGTACTTC	CASRTEYNEQYF
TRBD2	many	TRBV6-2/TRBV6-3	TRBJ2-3	TGTGCCAGCAGTTACTCGACTAGCGGTGGTAGCACAGATACGCAGTATTTT	CASSYSTSGGSTDTQYF
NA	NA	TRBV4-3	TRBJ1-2	TGCGCCAGCAGCCAACGCGGGGACACGCCGATGGGTGGCTACACCTTC	CASSQRGDTPMGGYTF
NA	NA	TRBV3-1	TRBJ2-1	TGTGCCAGCAGCCACTTCGGACAACCTGGCTCCTACAATGAGCAGTTCTTC	CASSHFGQPGSYNEQFF
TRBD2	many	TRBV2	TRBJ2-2	TGTGCCAGCAGCCAGACTAGCGGGAGGGCCGCCGGGGAGCTGTTTTTT	CASSQTSGRAAGELFF
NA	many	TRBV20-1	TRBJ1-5	TGCAGTGCTAGATGGGGGAGGAATCAGCCCCAGCATTTT	CSARWGRNQPQHF
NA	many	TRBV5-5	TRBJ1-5	TGTGCCAGCAGCTTGAAGGGGGGGCCTCAGCCCCAGCATTTT	CASSLKGGPQPQHF
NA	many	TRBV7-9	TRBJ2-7	TGTGCCAGCAGCTTACTGGGCCAAGGGGGCGAGCAGTACTTC	CASSLLGQGGEQYF
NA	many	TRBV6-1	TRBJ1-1	TGTGCCAGCAGCCCCAGGAGGGGGGCGTTTACTGAAGCTTTCTTT	CASSPRRGAFTEAFF
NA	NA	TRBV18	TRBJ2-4	TGTGCCAGCTCGGCAGACAGGAATGGGTACTTC	CASSADRNGYF
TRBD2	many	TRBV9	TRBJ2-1	TGTGCCAGCAGCCACCCCCTAGCGGGAGACGATTACAATGAGCAGTTCTTC	CASSHPLAGDDYNEQFF
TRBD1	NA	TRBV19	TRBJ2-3	TGTGCCAGTAGTGACAACGACAGGGGTCCAGATACGCAGTATTTT	CASSDNDRGPDTQYF
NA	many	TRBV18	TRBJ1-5	TGTGCCAGCTCACCACTGGAGGGGAATCAGCCCCAGCATTTT	CASSPLEGNQPQHF
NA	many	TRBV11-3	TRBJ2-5	TGTGCCAGCAGCTCATCAATAGGCAGGCAAGAGACCCAGTACTTC	CASSSSIGRQETQYF
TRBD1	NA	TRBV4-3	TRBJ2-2	TGCGCCAGCAGCCAAGAGACAGGGGCGAACACCGGGGAGCTGTTTTTT	CASSQETGANTGELFF
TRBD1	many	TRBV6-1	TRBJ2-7	TGTGCCAGCAGTCTTAAGGACAGGACCGCCTCCTACGAGCAGTACTTC	CASSLKDRTASYEQYF
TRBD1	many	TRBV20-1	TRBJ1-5	TGCAGTGCTAGTGGGACAGGGAATCAGCCCCAGCATTTT	CSASGTGNQPQHF
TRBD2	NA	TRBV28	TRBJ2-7	TGTGCCAGCAGTACCACGTCAACTAGCGGGAGGCTTGGCTCTTACGAGCAGTACTTC	CASSTTSTSGRLGSYEQYF
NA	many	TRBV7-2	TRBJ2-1	TGTGCCAGCAGCTTAATAGCAAGTGAGCAGTTCTTC	CASSLIASEQFF
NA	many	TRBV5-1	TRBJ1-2	TGCGCCAGCAGCTCCGACAGCCAACGCACCTTC	CASSSDSQRTF
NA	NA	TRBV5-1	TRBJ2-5	TGCGCCAGCAGCTTGGAGGGCAGGGATGGAGAGACCCAGTACTTC	CASSLEGRDGETQYF
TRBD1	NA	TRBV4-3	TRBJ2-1	TGCGCCAGCAGCCAAGGGGAAGGACAGGGAATATTCTACAATGAGCAGTTCTTC	CASSQGEGQGIFYNEQFF
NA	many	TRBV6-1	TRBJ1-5	TGTGCCAGCAGTGCGTCCGGGACCCAGCCCCAGCATTTT	CASSASGTQPQHF
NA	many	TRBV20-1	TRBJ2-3	TGCAGTGCCTGGGAAGACGTTAGCACAGATACGCAGTATTTT	CSAWEDVSTDTQYF
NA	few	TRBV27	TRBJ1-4	TGTGCCAGCAGTTTATCTGCGGCTAGGGGTAATGAAAAACTGTTTTTT	CASSLSAARGNEKLFF
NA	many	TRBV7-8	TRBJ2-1	TGTGCCAGCAGCCGAAACCCGACGGGGATTGAGCAGTTCTTC	CASSRNPTGIEQFF
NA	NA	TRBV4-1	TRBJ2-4	TGCGCCAGCAGCCGCCAACCCACGACAGGCCTAGCCAAAAACATTCAGTACTTC	CASSRQPTTGLAKNIQYF
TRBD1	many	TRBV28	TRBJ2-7	TGTGCCAGCAGTTTATGGACAGGGGGCGATTTCTCCTACGAGCAGTACTTC	CASSLWTGGDFSYEQYF
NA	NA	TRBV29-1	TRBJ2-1	TGCAGCGTTGTCGGGACTTCCTACAATGAGCAGTTCTTC	CSVVGTSYNEQFF
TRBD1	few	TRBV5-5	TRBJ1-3	TGTGCCAGCAGCTTCCACTGGACAGGGGTCGACTCTGGAAACACCATATATTTT	CASSFHWTGVDSGNTIYF
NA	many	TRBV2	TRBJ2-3	TGTGCCAGCAGAGCGTACAAGACAGATACGCAGTATTTT	CASRAYKTDTQYF
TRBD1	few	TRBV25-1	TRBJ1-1	TGTGCCAGCAGTGAATCGCCCCCCCGACAGGGGAACACTGAAGCTTTCTTT	CASSESPPRQGNTEAFF
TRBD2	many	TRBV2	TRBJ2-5	TGTGCCAGCAGGGTAGCGGGATACCAAGAGACCCAGTACTTC	CASRVAGYQETQYF
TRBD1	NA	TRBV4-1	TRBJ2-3	TGCGCCAGCAGCCAAGTCGGGGGGACAGGGTCAGATACGCAGTATTTT	CASSQVGGTGSDTQYF
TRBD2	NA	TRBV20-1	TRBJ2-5	TGCAGTGCTTTTTTGAGCGGGAGGGCCATGAAGACCCAGTACTTC	CSAFLSGRAMKTQYF
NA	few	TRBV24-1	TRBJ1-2	TGTGCCACCAGTCCTGCCGCGTACAAGGGAGATGGCTACACCTTC	CATSPAAYKGDGYTF
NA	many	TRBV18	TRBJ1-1	TGTGCCAGTCAACCACCTGGGACAACTGAAGCTTTCTTT	CASQPPGTTEAFF
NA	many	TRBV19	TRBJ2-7	TGTGCCAGTAGCCCATGGGCCTTAGCCCAGGGATCCTACGAGCAGTACTTC	CASSPWALAQGSYEQYF
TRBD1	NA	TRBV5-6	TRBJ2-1	TGTGCCAGCAGCTTCCTAGGGACAGTGGCGGCTCCTAACAATGAGCAGTTCTTC	CASSFLGTVAAPNNEQFF
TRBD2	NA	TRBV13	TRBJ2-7	TGTGCCAGCAGCTCCCCCGGAAGGGAGGGCCTCTACGAGCAGTACTTC	CASSSPGREGLYEQYF
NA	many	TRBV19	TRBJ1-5	TGTGCCAGTAGTTTCGGACGTCAGCCCCAGCATTTT	CASSFGRQPQHF
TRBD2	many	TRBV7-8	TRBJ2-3	TGTGCCAGCAGCTTAGGACTAGCGGGAGTACAGTTCTGGGGCACAGATACGCAGTATTTT	CASSLGLAGVQFWGTDTQYF
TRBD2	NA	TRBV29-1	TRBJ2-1	TGCAGCGGCGACAGGGAGTCGACTAGCGGGAGTCTTCTTGAGCAGTTCTTC	CSGDRESTSGSLLEQFF